This T cell receptor (beta chain) was identified in a study of blood T cell repertoires in COVID-19. The CDR3 contains 14 residues. CDR1 is LGHDT and CDR2 is YNNKEL in the germline V gene (reference sequence). V shed 4 bases and J 2 bases; nucleotides not matched to a gene: 3. Using immunoSEQ multiplex PCR, the repertoire was profiled, and TCRdb retains in-frame clones only, with some absent. The profile shows about 110,000 clones, 75% to 90% of them singletons. Sequenced sample: peripheral blood. The chain has TRBV3-1 (or the pseudogene TRBV3-2) and TRBJ1-1; the match to TRBD1 covers 8 bases. This receptor was obtained from a human donor in a cohort sampled during active COVID-19. The CDR3 bases are TGTGCCAGCAGCCGCGGACAGGGTAACACTGAAGCTTTCTTT. Protein sequence: CASSRGQGNTEAFF.